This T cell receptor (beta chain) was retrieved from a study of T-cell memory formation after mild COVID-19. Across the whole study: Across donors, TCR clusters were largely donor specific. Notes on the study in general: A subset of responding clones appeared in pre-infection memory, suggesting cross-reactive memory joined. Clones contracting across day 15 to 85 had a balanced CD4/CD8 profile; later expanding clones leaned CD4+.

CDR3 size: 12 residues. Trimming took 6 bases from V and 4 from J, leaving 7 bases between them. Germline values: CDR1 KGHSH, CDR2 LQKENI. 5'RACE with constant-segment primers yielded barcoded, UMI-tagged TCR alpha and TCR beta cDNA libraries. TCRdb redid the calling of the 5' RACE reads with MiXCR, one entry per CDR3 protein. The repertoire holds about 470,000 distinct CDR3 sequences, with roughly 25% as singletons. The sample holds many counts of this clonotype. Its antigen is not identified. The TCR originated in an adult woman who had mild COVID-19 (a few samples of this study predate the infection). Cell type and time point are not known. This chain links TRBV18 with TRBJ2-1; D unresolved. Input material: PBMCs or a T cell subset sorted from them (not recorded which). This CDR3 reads CASSPDYNEQFF. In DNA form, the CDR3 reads TGTGCCAGCTCCCCGGATTACAATGAGCAGTTCTTC.